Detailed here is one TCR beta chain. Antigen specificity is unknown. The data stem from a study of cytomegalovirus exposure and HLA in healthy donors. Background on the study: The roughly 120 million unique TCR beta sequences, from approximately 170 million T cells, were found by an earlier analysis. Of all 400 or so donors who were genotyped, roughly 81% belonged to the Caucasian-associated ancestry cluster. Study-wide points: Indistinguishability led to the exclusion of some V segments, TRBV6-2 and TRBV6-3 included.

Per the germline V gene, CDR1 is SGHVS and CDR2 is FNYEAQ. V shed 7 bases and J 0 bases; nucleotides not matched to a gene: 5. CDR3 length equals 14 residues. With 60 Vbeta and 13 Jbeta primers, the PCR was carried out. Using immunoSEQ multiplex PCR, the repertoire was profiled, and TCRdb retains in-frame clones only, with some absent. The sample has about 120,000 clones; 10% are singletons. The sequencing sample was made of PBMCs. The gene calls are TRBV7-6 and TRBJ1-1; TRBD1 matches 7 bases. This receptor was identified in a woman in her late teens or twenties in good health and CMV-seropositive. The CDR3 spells CASTQGQMNTEAFF. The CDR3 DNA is TGTGCCAGCACGCAGGGACAGATGAACACTGAAGCTTTCTTT.